The rows below give T cell receptor beta chains drawn from one sample of a study of cytomegalovirus exposure and HLA in healthy donors. The method was immunoSEQ multiplex PCR; TCRdb's version includes in-frame clones alone and lacks a portion of them. This table has about 160,000 clones, approximately 88% appearing once. The specimen was PBMCs. The receptors shown here come from a woman younger than 45 in good health and CMV-seronegative. Each CDR3 is given with its conserved first and last residue. Each record gives: clone size, J gene, D gene, V gene, CDR3 DNA, CDR3 protein. The D gene is left open where the match is weak. Only part of the rows carry a size: once, few, many, or a class if the clone is expanded.

NA | TRBJ2-1 | TRBD1 | TRBV7-2 | TGTGCCAGCAGCCCGGGGACAGCTAACAATGAGCAGTTCTTC | CASSPGTANNEQFF
NA | TRBJ2-7 | TRBD2 | TRBV10-2 | TGCGCCAGCAGTGTCCTAGCGGGAGGGCCCCACGAGCAGTACTTC | CASSVLAGGPHEQYF
NA | TRBJ2-2 | TRBD1 | TRBV28 | TGTGCCACCACCGGGACAGTCACCGGGGAGCTGTTTTTT | CATTGTVTGELFF
NA | TRBJ2-7 | NA | TRBV23-1 | TGCGCCAGCAGTCAATTAAGAGAGGACAGCAAACCCCACTCTTATAACTACGAGCAGTACTTC | CASSQLREDSKPHSYNYEQYF
NA | TRBJ1-1 | NA | TRBV21-1 | TGTGCCAGCAGCAAAGGGGGCAGACCCAACACTGAAGCTTTCTTT | CASSKGGRPNTEAFF
NA | TRBJ1-5 | NA | TRBV18 | TGTGCCAGCTCACCGGGGGGTGAAAATCAGCCCCAGCATTTT | CASSPGGENQPQHF
NA | TRBJ2-1 | TRBD1 | TRBV28 | TGTGCCACCATACAGGGGGCGAGGAATGAGCAGTTCTTC | CATIQGARNEQFF
NA | TRBJ2-7 | TRBD1 | TRBV28 | TGTGCCAGCAGTTTCCCTCGGACAGGTCCCTACGAGCAGTACTTC | CASSFPRTGPYEQYF
NA | TRBJ2-5 | NA | TRBV28 | TGTGCCAGCAGTTTACCCGGGACTCAAGAGACCCAGTACTTC | CASSLPGTQETQYF
NA | TRBJ2-2 | NA | TRBV9 | TGTGCCAGCAGCGTAGGCCAGGGGCCGAGGGGGGAGCTGTTTTTT | CASSVGQGPRGELFF
NA | TRBJ2-5 | NA | TRBV5-1 | TGCGCCAGCAGCCCGGGTGGGGGGTTCGAGACCCAGTACTTC | CASSPGGGFETQYF
once | TRBJ2-7 | NA | TRBV30 | TGTGCCTGGCTCAGGGTTCCCTACGAGCAGTACTTC | CAWLRVPYEQYF
NA | TRBJ2-1 | TRBD1 | TRBV12-5 | TGTGCTAGTGGCATAGGGACAGGGGGCTGGTATGAGCAGTTCTTC | CASGIGTGGWYEQFF
NA | TRBJ2-7 | TRBD1 | TRBV5-1 | TGCGCCAGCAGCCCCGGACAGGGGGCATCCGAGCAGTACTTC | CASSPGQGASEQYF
NA | TRBJ1-3 | NA | TRBV18 | TGTGCCAGCTCACCAATTGGATCCGGGGTTGGTGGAAACACCATATATTTT | CASSPIGSGVGGNTIYF
NA | TRBJ2-1 | TRBD2 | TRBV19 | TGTGCCAGCGAATCCCTCGGACTAGCGGGAAGGGAGCAGTTCTTC | CASESLGLAGREQFF
NA | TRBJ2-7 | NA | TRBV18 | TGTGCCAGCTCACCAGGAAGCGGTACCTACGAGCAGTACTTC | CASSPGSGTYEQYF
NA | TRBJ1-3 | NA | TRBV6-5 | TGTGCCAGCAGTTACTCTGTGAGGAGAAACACCATATATTTT | CASSYSVRRNTIYF
few | TRBJ1-5 | NA | TRBV6-6 | TGTGCCAGCAGTTACGGACCCCCAGCGGGCAATCAGCCCCAGCATTTT | CASSYGPPAGNQPQHF
NA | TRBJ2-5 | NA | TRBV6-6 | TGTGCCAGCAGTTACTTCGCGCGGCCCCAAGAGACCCAGTACTTC | CASSYFARPQETQYF
NA | TRBJ2-2 | NA | TRBV4-1 | TGCGCCAGCCGTGAGACCGGGGAGCTGTTTTTT | CASRETGELFF
NA | TRBJ2-7 | NA | TRBV14 | TGTGCCAGCAGCCAAGAACGTAGTACAGGGAGGGCCGAGCAGTACTTC | CASSQERSTGRAEQYF
NA | TRBJ1-2 | TRBD1 | TRBV28 | TGTGCCACCTGGACAGGAAGTTCTTTTCGTAACTATGGCTACACCTTC | CATWTGSSFRNYGYTF
NA | TRBJ2-1 | TRBD2 | TRBV5-4 | TGTGCCAGCAGCTCCCGGACTAGCGGGAGAGACAATGAGCAGTTCTTC | CASSSRTSGRDNEQFF
NA | TRBJ1-1 | NA | TRBV11-2 | TGTGCCAGCAGCTTACGGCAGGACACTGAAGCTTTCTTT | CASSLRQDTEAFF
NA | TRBJ1-2 | TRBD1 | TRBV4-1 | TGCGCCAGCAGCCTGCAGGGGGTGAACTATGGCTACACCTTC | CASSLQGVNYGYTF
NA | TRBJ2-7 | NA | TRBV9 | TGTGCCAGCAGCGTAGACGGTACAGGGAGTTACTACGAGCAGTACTTC | CASSVDGTGSYYEQYF
NA | TRBJ1-1 | NA | TRBV5-1 | TGCGCCAGCAGCTTGGGCTACGGAGCCAACCGATTGAACACTGAAGCTTTCTTT | CASSLGYGANRLNTEAFF
NA | TRBJ1-4 | NA | TRBV4-1 | TGCGCCAGCAGCCAACCGGCAACTAATGAAAAACTGTTTTTT | CASSQPATNEKLFF
NA | TRBJ1-6 | NA | TRBV27 | TGTGCCAGCACCGAACAGGGTTTGGGCTATAATTCACCCCTCCACTTT | CASTEQGLGYNSPLHF
NA | TRBJ2-7 | TRBD1 | TRBV27 | TGTGCCATCCGGGACAGGGGCGAGCAGTACTTC | CAIRDRGEQYF
NA | TRBJ2-5 | TRBD2 | TRBV6-1 | TGTGCCAGCAGTCGACGACTAGCGGGAGAAGAGACCCAGTACTTC | CASSRRLAGEETQYF
NA | TRBJ2-1 | TRBD2 | TRBV5-6 | TGTGCCAGCAGTCCCGAGGCGGGGGGGCGTTACAATGAGCAGTTCTTC | CASSPEAGGRYNEQFF
NA | TRBJ2-7 | NA | TRBV29-1 | TGCAGCGTGGGGGCGAGCTACGAGCAGTACTTC | CSVGASYEQYF
NA | TRBJ1-1 | NA | TRBV20-1 | TGCAGTGCCCGGAACACTGAAGCTTTCTTT | CSARNTEAFF
NA | TRBJ1-2 | NA | TRBV5-1 | TGCGCCAGCAGCTTGGCCCAAAACTATGGCTACACCTTC | CASSLAQNYGYTF
NA | TRBJ2-3 | TRBD2 | TRBV27 | TGTGCCAGCAGTGTAGGGACTAGCGGGGGGACAGATACGCAGTATTTT | CASSVGTSGGTDTQYF
NA | TRBJ1-1 | NA | TRBV21-1 | TGTGCCAGCAGCACGGACAGGGGTGACACTGAAGCTTTCTTT | CASSTDRGDTEAFF
NA | TRBJ2-3 | TRBD1 | TRBV18 | TGTGCCAGCTCCCCTGGACAGGGGGGCACAGATACGCAGTATTTT | CASSPGQGGTDTQYF
NA | TRBJ2-7 | TRBD1 | TRBV14 | TGTGCCAGCAGCCATGGGACAGGGTCTGGCTACGAGCAGTACTTC | CASSHGTGSGYEQYF
NA | TRBJ2-1 | TRBD1 | TRBV7-7 | TGTGCCAGCAGCCCGACAGGGGTGAATGAGCAGTTCTTC | CASSPTGVNEQFF
NA | TRBJ2-2 | TRBD2 | TRBV7-9 | TGTGCCAGCAGCTTAGACGGCGGGAGAAACACCGGGGAGCTGTTTTTT | CASSLDGGRNTGELFF
once | TRBJ2-1 | NA | TRBV15 | TGTGCCACCAGCAGAGATCGCAGGGACAATGAGCAGTTCTTC | CATSRDRRDNEQFF
NA | TRBJ2-3 | NA | TRBV7-2 | TGTGCCAGCAGCTTGACACCAGGGGATACGCAGTATTTT | CASSLTPGDTQYF
NA | TRBJ2-3 | NA | TRBV7-6 | TGTGCCAGCAGCTTGGGCTCTAAGGCAGCCCGGACAGATACGCAGTATTTT | CASSLGSKAARTDTQYF
NA | TRBJ1-1 | TRBD1 | TRBV28 | TGTGCCAGCAGTGGCCCGGGACAGGGTATGAACACTGAAGCTTTCTTT | CASSGPGQGMNTEAFF
NA | TRBJ2-2 | TRBD2 | TRBV9 | TGTGCCAGCAGCGGTCTAGCGGGAGCCCCAGGGGAGCTGTTTTTT | CASSGLAGAPGELFF
NA | TRBJ2-1 | NA | TRBV29-1 | TGCAGCGTTAGAGTTGGGGGCCCCTACAATGAGCAGTTCTTC | CSVRVGGPYNEQFF
NA | TRBJ1-5 | NA | TRBV19 | TGTGCCAGTAGTAGTTCATCTCAACGGAAGCATTCGAAGGGGAGCAATCAGCCCCAGCATTTT | CASSSSSQRKHSKGSNQPQHF
few | TRBJ1-3 | TRBD1 | TRBV6-1 | TGTGCCAGCAGTGGCCGGGACAGGGCTGGAAACACCATATATTTT | CASSGRDRAGNTIYF
NA | TRBJ1-3 | TRBD1 | TRBV4-1 | TGCGCCACCTCGACAGGGGCTGGAAACACCATATATTTT | CATSTGAGNTIYF
NA | TRBJ2-7 | TRBD1 | TRBV19 | TGTGCCAGTAGTATACCTCACAGGGGCTTCGAGCAGTACTTC | CASSIPHRGFEQYF
NA | TRBJ1-1 | TRBD1 | TRBV5-1 | TGCGCCAGCAGCTTGATGGGACAGGGGGCTCTGACGATGAACACTGAAGCTTTCTTT | CASSLMGQGALTMNTEAFF
NA | TRBJ1-1 | NA | TRBV19 | TGTGCCAGTAGAGGACAGCTCCGAAGGGAAACTGAAGCTTTCTTT | CASRGQLRRETEAFF
NA | TRBJ2-3 | NA | TRBV7-9 | TGTGCCAGCAGCTTACACCAGTCGAGGGGGGATACGCAGTATTTT | CASSLHQSRGDTQYF
NA | TRBJ1-2 | NA | TRBV19 | TGTGCCAGTAGTATAGCCGGGACTTCTAACTATGGCTACACCTTC | CASSIAGTSNYGYTF
few | TRBJ1-5 | NA | TRBV5-1 | TGCGCCAGCAGCTTGGAGACTGGCAATCAGCCCCAGCATTTT | CASSLETGNQPQHF
NA | TRBJ2-7 | NA | TRBV5-6 | TGTGCCAGCAGCCCCGTGGCGGAGCCCTACGAGCAGTACTTC | CASSPVAEPYEQYF